The table lists the clone carrying this T cell receptor beta chain with a few counts. Its antigen remains unidentified. Clones were read by immunoSEQ multiplex PCR, and TCRdb kept only the in-frame ones, dropping some. The sample has about 48,000 clones; roughly 77% are singletons. The CDR3 is 15 residues long. CDR1 and CDR2 from the germline V gene are MDHEN and SYDVKM. V lost 7 bases, J lost 4 bases, and 8 bases stayed unmatched. This sample is drawn from a study of T cells in localized non-small cell lung cancer. Findings and caveats of the study: Longer overall survival was seen with higher T cell density measured in blood. Adjacent lung had a median roughly 61 of the 100 largest tumor clones. Uninvolved nearby lung showed the greatest T cell clonality, exceeding that found in tumor.

This sample comprised peripheral blood, obtained before any cancer treatment. This sequence joins TRBV28 and TRBJ2-3, with 10 bases that match TRBD1. This clonotype was obtained from a man aged 35 to 69 with stage I squamous cell lung carcinoma. The CDR3 sequence is CASKTGTGEADTQYF. Here the CDR3 DNA reads TGTGCCAGCAAAACCGGGACAGGGGAGGCAGATACGCAGTATTTT. Filled out from reference TRBV28 and TRBJ2-3, the complete variable domain reads DVKVTQSSRYLVKRTGEKVFLECVQDMDHENMFWYRQDPGLGLRLIYFSYDVKMKEKGDIPEGYSVSREKKERFSLILESASTNQTSMYLCASKTGTGEADTQYFGPGTRLTVL.